This T cell receptor (beta chain) came from a study of T cells after yellow fever vaccination. The table lists this clonotype with many counts. CDR3 length: 19 residues. The germline gives CDR1 MDHEN, CDR2 SYDVKM. The junction had 13 bases not matched to a gene; V was cut back by 3 bases and J by 4 bases. TCRdb re-derived calls from the 5' RACE reads in MiXCR, one entry per CDR3 protein. The data show 510,000 or so distinct CDR3 sequences, 15% to 20% seen once. The source material was PBMCs, sampled 15 days after the yellow fever booster vaccination. This sequence originates from a young man who received the YFV17D yellow fever vaccine. The genes are TRBV28 and TRBJ2-3, with 13 bases identical to TRBD2. CDR3 sequence reads: CASSLRKGGLAGVADTQYF. CDR3 nucleotides: TGTGCCAGCAGTTTGAGAAAAGGTGGACTAGCGGGAGTGGCAGATACGCAGTATTTT. Combining the CDR3 with reference TRBV28 and TRBJ2-3 gives the whole variable domain DVKVTQSSRYLVKRTGEKVFLECVQDMDHENMFWYRQDPGLGLRLIYFSYDVKMKEKGDIPEGYSVSREKKERFSLILESASTNQTSMYLCASSLRKGGLAGVADTQYFGPGTRLTVL.